Here is one T cell receptor (beta chain) with its context. These data belong to a study of PD-L1 blockade in urothelial cancer. Study-level background: Blood analysis occurred 3 weeks (second dose) and 6 weeks after treatment start.

V shed 2 bases and J shed 7 bases, with 11 bases lying between them. Germline values: CDR1 KGHSY, CDR2 FQNENV. The CDR3 consists of 13 residues. Libraries were prepared by immunoSEQ multiplex PCR; TCRdb keeps only in-frame clonotypes and omits some of them. The table records some 100,000 clones, 91% of them present only once. This TCR was recovered from a woman older than 75 with urothelial cancer. The material was PBMCs, obtained around atezolizumab (anti-PD-L1) treatment. The chain links TRBV16 to TRBJ1-2; perhaps TRBD1 as D (6 bases). The CDR3 loop is CASSQVQGTGYTF. CDR3 DNA: TGTGCCAGCAGCCAAGTTCAGGGGACTGGCTACACCTTC.